This T cell receptor (beta chain) is from a study of cytomegalovirus exposure and HLA in healthy donors. A multiplex PCR was run with 60 Vbeta primers and 13 Jbeta primers. The method was immunoSEQ multiplex PCR; TCRdb's version includes in-frame clones alone and lacks a portion of them. The data contain some 130,000 clones, approximately 80% of them singletons. The CDR3 loop spans 16 amino acids. In germline, CDR1 is MGHDK, CDR2 SYGVNS. In the case of this clone: The junction departs from germline at one end; a sequencing error may be responsible.

The sequenced material came from PBMCs. This sequence originates from a male donor in good health and CMV-seronegative. The gene calls are TRBV25-1 and TRBJ2-6, with TRBD1 as a possible D gene (5 bases). The DNA for the CDR3 is TGTGCCAGCAGTGTTATAAAGTTCTCTGGGGCCAACGGCCTGACTTTC. Its protein is CASSVIKFSGANGLTF.